This T cell receptor (beta chain) is from a study of T cells after yellow fever vaccination. Germline CDR1 reads SQVTM; CDR2 reads ANQGSEA. Trimming shortened V by 4 bases and J by 6 bases, and 6 bases separated the two germline ends. This CDR3 has 10 amino acids. This clonotype was picked up many times. From the 5' RACE reads, TCRdb called clonotypes with MiXCR, one entry per CDR3 protein. Of a few hundred thousand distinct CDR3 sequences listed, about 7% are singletons. The receptor comes from a young man who received the YFV17D yellow fever vaccine. V and J are TRBV29-1 and TRBJ1-1; a possible D gene is TRBD1 (5 bases). The sequencing used CD4+ T cells sorted from PBMCs, collected 15 days after the yellow fever booster vaccination. This CDR3 is CSVATAEAFF. The CDR3 nucleotides read TGCAGCGTTGCGACAGCTGAAGCTTTCTTT.